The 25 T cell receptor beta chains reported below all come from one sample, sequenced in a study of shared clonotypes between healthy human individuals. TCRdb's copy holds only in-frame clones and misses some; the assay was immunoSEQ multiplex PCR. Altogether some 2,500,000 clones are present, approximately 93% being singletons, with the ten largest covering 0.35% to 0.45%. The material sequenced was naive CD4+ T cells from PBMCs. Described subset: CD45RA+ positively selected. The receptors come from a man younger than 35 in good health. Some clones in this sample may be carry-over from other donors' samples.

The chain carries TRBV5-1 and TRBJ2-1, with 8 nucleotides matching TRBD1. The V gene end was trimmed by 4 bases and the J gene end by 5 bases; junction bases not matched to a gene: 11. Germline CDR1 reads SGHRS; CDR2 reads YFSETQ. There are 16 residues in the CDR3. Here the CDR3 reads CASSSSGTGTHNEQFF. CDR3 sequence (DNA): TGCGCCAGCAGCAGCTCCGGGACAGGCACCCACAATGAGCAGTTCTTC. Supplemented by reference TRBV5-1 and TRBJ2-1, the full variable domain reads KAGVTQTPRYLIKTRGQQVTLSCSPISGHRSVSWYQQTPGQGLQFLFEYFSETQRNKGNFPGRFSGRQFSNSRSEMNVSTLELGDSALYLCASSSSGTGTHNEQFFGPGTRLTVL.

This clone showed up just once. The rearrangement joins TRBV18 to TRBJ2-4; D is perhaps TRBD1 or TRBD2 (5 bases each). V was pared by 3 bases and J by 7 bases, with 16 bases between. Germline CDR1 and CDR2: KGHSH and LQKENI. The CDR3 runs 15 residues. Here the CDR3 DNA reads TGTGCCAGCTCACCTTTCCGGGGTCAGGGTAACATTCAGTACTTC. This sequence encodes CASSPFRGQGNIQYF. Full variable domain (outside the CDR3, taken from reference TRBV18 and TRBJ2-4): NAGVMQNPRHLVRRRGQEARLRCSPMKGHSHVYWYRQLPEEGLKFMVYLQKENIIDESGMPKERFSAEFPKEGPSILRIQQVVRGDSAAYFCASSPFRGQGNIQYFGAGTRLSVL.

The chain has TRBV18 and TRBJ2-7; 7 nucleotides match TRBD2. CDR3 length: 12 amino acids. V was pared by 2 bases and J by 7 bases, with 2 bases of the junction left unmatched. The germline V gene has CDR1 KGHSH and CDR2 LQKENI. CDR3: CASSPMGGEQYF. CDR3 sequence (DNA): TGTGCCAGCTCACCAATGGGAGGGGAGCAGTACTTC.

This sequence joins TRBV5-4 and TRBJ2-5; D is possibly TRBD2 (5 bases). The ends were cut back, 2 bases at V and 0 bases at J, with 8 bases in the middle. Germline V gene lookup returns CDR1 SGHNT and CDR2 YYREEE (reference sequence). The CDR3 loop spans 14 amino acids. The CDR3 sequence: CASSFGLNQETQYF. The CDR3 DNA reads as TGTGCCAGCAGCTTTGGACTGAACCAAGAGACCCAGTACTTC. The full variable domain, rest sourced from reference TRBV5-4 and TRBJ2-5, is ETGVTQSPTHLIKTRGQQVTLRCSSQSGHNTVSWYQQALGQGPQFIFQYYREEENGRGNFPPRFSGLQFPNYSSELNVNALELDDSALYLCASSFGLNQETQYFGPGTRLLVL.

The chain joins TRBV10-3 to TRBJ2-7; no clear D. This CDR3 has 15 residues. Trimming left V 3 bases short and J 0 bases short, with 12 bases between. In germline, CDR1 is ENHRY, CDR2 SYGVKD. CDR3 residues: CAISENDIPSYEQYF. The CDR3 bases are TGTGCCATCAGTGAAAATGACATCCCCTCCTACGAGCAGTACTTC.

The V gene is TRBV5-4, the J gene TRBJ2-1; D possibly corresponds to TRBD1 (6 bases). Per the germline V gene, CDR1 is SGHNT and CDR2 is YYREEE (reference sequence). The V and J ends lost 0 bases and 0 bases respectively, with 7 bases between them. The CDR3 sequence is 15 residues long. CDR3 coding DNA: TGTGCCAGCAGCTTGGACAGGGCCTCCTACAATGAGCAGTTCTTC. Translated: CASSLDRASYNEQFF. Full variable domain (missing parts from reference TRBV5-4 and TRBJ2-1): ETGVTQSPTHLIKTRGQQVTLRCSSQSGHNTVSWYQQALGQGPQFIFQYYREEENGRGNFPPRFSGLQFPNYSSELNVNALELDDSALYLCASSLDRASYNEQFFGPGTRLTVL.

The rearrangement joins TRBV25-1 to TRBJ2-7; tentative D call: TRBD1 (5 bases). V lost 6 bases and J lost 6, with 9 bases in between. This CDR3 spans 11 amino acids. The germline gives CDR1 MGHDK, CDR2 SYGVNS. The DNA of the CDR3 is TGTGCCAGCAGGGGGCCTAGCGAGCAGTACTTC. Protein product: CASRGPSEQYF.

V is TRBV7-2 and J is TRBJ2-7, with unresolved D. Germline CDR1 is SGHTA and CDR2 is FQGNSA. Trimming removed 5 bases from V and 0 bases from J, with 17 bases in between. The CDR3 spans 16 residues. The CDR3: CASSPSRASASYEQYF. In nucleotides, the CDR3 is TGTGCCAGCAGCCCCAGTAGAGCTAGTGCCTCCTACGAGCAGTACTTC.

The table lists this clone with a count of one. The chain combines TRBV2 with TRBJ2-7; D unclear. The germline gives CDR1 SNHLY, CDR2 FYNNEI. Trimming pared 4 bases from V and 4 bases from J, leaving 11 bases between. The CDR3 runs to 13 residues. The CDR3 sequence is CASSGWDGYEQYF. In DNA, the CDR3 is TGTGCCAGCAGTGGATGGGATGGATACGAGCAGTACTTC.

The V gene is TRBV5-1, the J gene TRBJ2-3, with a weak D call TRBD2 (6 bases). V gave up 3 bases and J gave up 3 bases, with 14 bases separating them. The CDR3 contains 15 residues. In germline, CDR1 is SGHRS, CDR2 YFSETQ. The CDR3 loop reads CASSSGVEVTDTQYF. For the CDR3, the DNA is TGCGCCAGCAGCTCGGGGGTCGAAGTAACAGATACGCAGTATTTT.

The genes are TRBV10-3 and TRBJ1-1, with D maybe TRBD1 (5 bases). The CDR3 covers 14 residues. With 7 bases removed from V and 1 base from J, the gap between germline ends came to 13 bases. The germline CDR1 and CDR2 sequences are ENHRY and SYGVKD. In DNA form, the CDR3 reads TGTGCCATCACTACGGGGGTGCCGAACACTGAAGCTTTCTTT. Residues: CAITTGVPNTEAFF.

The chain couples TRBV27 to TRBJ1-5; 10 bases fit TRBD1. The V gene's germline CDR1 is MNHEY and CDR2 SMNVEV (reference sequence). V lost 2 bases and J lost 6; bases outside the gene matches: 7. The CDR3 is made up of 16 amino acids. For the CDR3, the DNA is TGTGCCAGCAGTTTAGGGACAGGGGCGGCTGGTCAGCCCCAGCATTTT. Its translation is CASSLGTGAAGQPQHF.

CDR3: CASSSPPASGSLGETQYF. The CDR3 coding sequence is TGTGCCAGCAGTTCTCCCCCGGCTAGCGGGAGTTTGGGAGAGACCCAGTACTTC. This chain joins TRBV21-1 and TRBJ2-5; the DNA was not used to check the table's D call, TRBD2. TRBV21-1 is marked as a pseudogene. The CDR3 runs to 18 residues.

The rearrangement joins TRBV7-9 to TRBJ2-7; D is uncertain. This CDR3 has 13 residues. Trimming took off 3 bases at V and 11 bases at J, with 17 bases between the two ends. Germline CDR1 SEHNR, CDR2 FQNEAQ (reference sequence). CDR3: CASSFSSLSEKYF. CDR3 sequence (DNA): TGTGCCAGCAGCTTTTCATCCCTCAGTGAGAAGTACTTC.

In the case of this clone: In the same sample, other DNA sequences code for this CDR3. The CDR3 loop is CASSLTGGGETQYF. As DNA, the CDR3 is TGTGCCAGCAGCTTGACAGGTGGAGGAGAGACCCAGTACTTC. The chain couples TRBV7-9 to TRBJ2-5; D may be TRBD1 (6 bases). Germline lookup yields CDR1 SEHNR and CDR2 FQNEAQ (reference sequence). The CDR3 sequence is 14 residues long. Trimming pared 3 bases from V and 4 bases from J, leaving 12 bases between.

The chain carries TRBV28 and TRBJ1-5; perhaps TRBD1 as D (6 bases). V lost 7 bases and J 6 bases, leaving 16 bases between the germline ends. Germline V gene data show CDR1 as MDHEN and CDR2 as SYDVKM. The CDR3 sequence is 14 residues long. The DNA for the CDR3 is TGTGCCAGCAACGATCTCTCAGGGGTTCAGCCCCAGCATTTT. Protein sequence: CASNDLSGVQPQHF.

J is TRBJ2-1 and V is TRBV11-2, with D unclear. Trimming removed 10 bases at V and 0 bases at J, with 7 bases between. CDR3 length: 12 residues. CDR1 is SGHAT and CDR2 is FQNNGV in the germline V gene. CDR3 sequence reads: CATRNSYNEQFF. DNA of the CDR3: TGTGCCACGCGGAACTCCTACAATGAGCAGTTCTTC.

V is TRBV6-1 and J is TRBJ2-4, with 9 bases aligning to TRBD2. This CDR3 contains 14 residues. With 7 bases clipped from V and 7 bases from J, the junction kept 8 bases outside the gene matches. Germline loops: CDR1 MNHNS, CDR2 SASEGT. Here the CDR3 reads CASTPTSGWNIQYF. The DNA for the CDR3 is TGTGCCAGCACCCCGACTAGCGGCTGGAACATTCAGTACTTC.

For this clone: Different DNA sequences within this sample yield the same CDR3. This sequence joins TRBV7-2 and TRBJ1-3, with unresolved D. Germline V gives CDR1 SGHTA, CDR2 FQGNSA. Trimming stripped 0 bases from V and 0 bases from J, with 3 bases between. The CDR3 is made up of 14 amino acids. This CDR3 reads CASSLAGSGNTIYF. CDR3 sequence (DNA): TGTGCCAGCAGCTTAGCTGGCTCTGGAAACACCATATATTTT.

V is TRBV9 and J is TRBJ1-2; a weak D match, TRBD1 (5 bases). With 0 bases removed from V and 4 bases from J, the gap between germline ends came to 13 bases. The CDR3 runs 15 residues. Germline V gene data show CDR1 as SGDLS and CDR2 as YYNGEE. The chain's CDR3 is CASSVDVGAAYGYTF. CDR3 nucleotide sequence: TGTGCCAGCAGCGTAGATGTAGGGGCGGCCTATGGCTACACCTTC.

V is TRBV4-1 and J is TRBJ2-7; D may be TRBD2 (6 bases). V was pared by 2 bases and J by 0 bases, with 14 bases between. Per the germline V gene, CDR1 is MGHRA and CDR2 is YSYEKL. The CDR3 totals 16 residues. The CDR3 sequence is CASSQWPGTASYEQYF. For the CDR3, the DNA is TGCGCCAGCAGCCAATGGCCCGGGACTGCCTCCTACGAGCAGTACTTC.

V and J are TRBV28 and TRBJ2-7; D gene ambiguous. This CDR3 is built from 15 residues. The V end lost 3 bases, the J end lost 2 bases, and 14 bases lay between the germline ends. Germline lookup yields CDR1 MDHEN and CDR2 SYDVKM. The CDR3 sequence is CASSFPGVFTYEQYF. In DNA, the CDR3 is TGTGCCAGCAGTTTTCCCGGCGTCTTCACCTACGAGCAGTACTTC.

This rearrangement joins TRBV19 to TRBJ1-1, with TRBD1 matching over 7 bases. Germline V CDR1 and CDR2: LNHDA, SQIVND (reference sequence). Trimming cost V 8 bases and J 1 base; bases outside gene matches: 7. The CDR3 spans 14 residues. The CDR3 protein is CASAGGDWNTEAFF. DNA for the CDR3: TGTGCCAGTGCAGGGGGGGATTGGAACACTGAAGCTTTCTTT.

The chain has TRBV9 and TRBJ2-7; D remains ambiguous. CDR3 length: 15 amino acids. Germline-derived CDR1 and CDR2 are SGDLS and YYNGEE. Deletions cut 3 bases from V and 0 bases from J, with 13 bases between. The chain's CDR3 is CASSAQSVASYEQYF. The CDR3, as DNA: TGTGCCAGCAGCGCCCAGTCGGTCGCCTCCTACGAGCAGTACTTC.

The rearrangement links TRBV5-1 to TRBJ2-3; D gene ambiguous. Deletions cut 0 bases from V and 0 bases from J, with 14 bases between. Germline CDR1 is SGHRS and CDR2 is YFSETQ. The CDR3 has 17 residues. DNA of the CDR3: TGCGCCAGCAGCTTGGCCGTAAAGGGTGGTAGCACAGATACGCAGTATTTT. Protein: CASSLAVKGGSTDTQYF.